Each of the 2 T cell receptor beta chains below was sequenced from the same sample in a study of T cell repertoires in cytomegalovirus infection. TCRdb used MiXCR to reprocess the reads, holding one entry per CDR3 protein. The repertoire holds about 700,000 distinct CDR3 sequences, with roughly 30% as singletons. What these receptors recognize is not known. The sample in question was cultured PBMCs, obtained from culture after CMV antigen stimulation. The receptors derive from a human donor in good health (CMV status not recorded). Some clones in this sample may be carry-over from other donors' samples.

This clonotype was seen many times. The chain employs TRBV7-9 and TRBJ2-7; tentatively, D is TRBD2 (5 bases). Trimming shortened V by 2 bases and J by 1 base, and 12 bases separated the two germline ends. Germline lookup yields CDR1 SEHNR and CDR2 FQNEAQ (reference sequence). The CDR3 sequence is 15 residues long. The CDR3 is CASSLTDSPSYEQYF. CDR3 DNA: TGTGCCAGCAGCTTAACGGACTCCCCTTCCTACGAGCAGTACTTC.

This clonotype was observed many times. The rearrangement uses TRBV7-2 and TRBJ2-1; TRBD2 aligns across 9 bases. Germline-derived CDR1 and CDR2 are SGHTA and FQGNSA. This CDR3 comprises 14 residues. V gave up 5 bases and J gave up 6 bases; unmatched junction bases: 5. In nucleotides, the CDR3 is TGTGCCAGCAGCATTCCGGGACTAGCCAATGAGCAGTTCTTC. Translation gives CASSIPGLANEQFF.